The entry that follows covers one TCR beta chain sequence. This specimen belongs to a study of blood T cell repertoires in COVID-19. Original processing methods: For nucleated cells, counts were estimated from reference gene primer amplification. Repertoires were generated with immunoSEQ multiplex PCR, while TCRdb's copy carries only in-frame clones and drops some. D and trimming were read from the DNA, whereas the V and J calls and clone size are those reported in that table. The data show 200,000 to 250,000 clones, almost 85% seen once. Enrolled during active infection, Seattle patients were then followed longitudinally. The CDR3 is 16 residues long. V gave up 2 bases and J gave up 1 base, with 11 bases separating them. Per germline, CDR1 LNHDA and CDR2 SQIVND (reference sequence).

J is TRBJ2-2 and V is TRBV19; no definite D call. The clonotype was recovered from a woman in her 70s with COVID-19, enrolled during active disease. Sequenced input: peripheral blood. CDR3 loop: CASSIIPGLNTGELFF. CDR3 sequence (DNA): TGTGCCAGTAGTATAATCCCAGGTCTGAACACCGGGGAGCTGTTTTTT.